Reported below is one T cell receptor (beta chain). The CDR3 totals 14 residues. The V gene lost 1 base and the J gene lost 8 bases, with 10 bases spanning the gap. Per the germline V gene, CDR1 is SGHRS and CDR2 is YFSETQ. The data were taken from a study of shared clonotypes between healthy human individuals. TCRdb's copy holds only in-frame clones and misses some; the assay was immunoSEQ multiplex PCR. The repertoire holds around 2.5 million clones, with more than 85% as singletons. The chain is built from TRBV5-1 and TRBJ1-6; D may be TRBD1 (5 bases). The sample was naive CD4+ T cells from PBMCs. Described subset: CD45RA+ positively selected. This clonotype originated in a man younger than 35 in good health. Some clones in this sample may be carry-over from other donors' samples. The CDR3 spells CASSLRGEDSPLHF. The CDR3 nucleotides read TGCGCCAGCAGCTTGAGGGGTGAGGATTCACCCCTCCACTTT. The whole variable domain, remainder taken from reference TRBV5-1 and TRBJ1-6, is KAGVTQTPRYLIKTRGQQVTLSCSPISGHRSVSWYQQTPGQGLQFLFEYFSETQRNKGNFPGRFSGRQFSNSRSEMNVSTLELGDSALYLCASSLRGEDSPLHFGNGTRLTVT.